This T cell receptor (beta chain) was captured by sequencing in a study of T cell responses to AZD1222 COVID-19 vaccine. Overall study results and limits: Most donors were white British, females outnumbered males, and clonal diversity was possibly underestimated.

Here immunoSEQ multiplex PCR was the method, and the copy in TCRdb shows in-frame clones only, minus some. The sample has 130,000 to 150,000 clones; around 84% are singletons. With regard to this clone: Its cognate antigen is unknown.

In germline, CDR1 is SGHTA, CDR2 FQGNSA. The CDR3 has 15 residues. V lost 1 base to trimming and J lost 8 bases; unmatched junction nucleotides: 6. This TCR was recovered from an adult who received the AZD1222 COVID-19 vaccine. The chain recombines TRBV7-2 with TRBJ1-3, with TRBD1 matching over 9 bases. This sample comprised peripheral blood, obtained 28 days after the second AZD1222 dose. The DNA of the CDR3 is TGTGCCAGCAGCTTAGTTGGGACAGGGTGGGACACCATATATTTT. Its protein product is CASSLVGTGWDTIYF.